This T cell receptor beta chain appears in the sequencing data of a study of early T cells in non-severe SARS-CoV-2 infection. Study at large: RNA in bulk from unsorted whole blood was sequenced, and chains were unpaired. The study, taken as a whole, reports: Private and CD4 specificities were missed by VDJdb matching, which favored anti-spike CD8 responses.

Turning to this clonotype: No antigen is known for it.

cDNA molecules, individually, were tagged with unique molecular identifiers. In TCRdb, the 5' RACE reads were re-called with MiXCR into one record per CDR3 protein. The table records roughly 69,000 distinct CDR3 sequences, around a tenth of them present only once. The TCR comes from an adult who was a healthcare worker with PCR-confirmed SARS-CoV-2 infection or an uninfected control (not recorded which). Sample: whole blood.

The DNA for the CDR3 is TGTGCCAGCCTCCAACAGGGGGCCAATGAGCAGTTCTTC. It yields the protein CASLQQGANEQFF. This chain uses TRBV2 with TRBJ2-1; TRBD1 aligns across 9 bases. J lost 6 bases, V lost 8 bases, and 5 bases had no gene match. The V gene's germline CDR1 is SNHLY and CDR2 FYNNEI. The CDR3 contains 13 residues.